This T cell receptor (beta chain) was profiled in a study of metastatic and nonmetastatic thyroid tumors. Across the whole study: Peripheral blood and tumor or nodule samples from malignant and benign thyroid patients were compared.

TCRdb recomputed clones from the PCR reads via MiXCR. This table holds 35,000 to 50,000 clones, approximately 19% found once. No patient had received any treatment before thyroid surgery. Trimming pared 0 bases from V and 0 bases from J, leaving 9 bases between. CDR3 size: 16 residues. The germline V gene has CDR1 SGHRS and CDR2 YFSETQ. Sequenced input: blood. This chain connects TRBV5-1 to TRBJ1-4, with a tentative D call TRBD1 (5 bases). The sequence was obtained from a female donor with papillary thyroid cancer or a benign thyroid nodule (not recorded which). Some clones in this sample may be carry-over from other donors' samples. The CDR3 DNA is TGCGCCAGCAGCTTGGTTGGGGGAACAACTAATGAAAAACTGTTTTTT. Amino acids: CASSLVGGTTNEKLFF.